These T cell receptor beta chains were read from a single sample in a study of blood T cell repertoires in COVID-19. Clones were sequenced by immunoSEQ multiplex PCR, and TCRdb holds only the in-frame ones, with some missing. The table includes about 66,000 clones, 82% detected once. Source material: peripheral blood. All receptors derive from a man aged 55 to 69 with acute or convalescent COVID-19. Both conserved end residues are part of each CDR3. The D gene is left open where the match is weak. Clone sizes are given selectively: once, few, many, or a class where the clone is expanded.

d_gene,len,j_gene,abundance,v_gene,CDR3nt,CDR3aa
TRBD1,15,TRBJ2-2,NA,TRBV10-1,TGCGCCAGCAGTAGAGAGGGGGCAGACACCGGGGAGCTGTTTTTT,CASSREGADTGELFF
NA,13,TRBJ2-3,NA,TRBV2,TGTGCCAGCAGGCGGGGCAGCACAGATACGCAGTATTTT,CASRRGSTDTQYF
NA,14,TRBJ1-1,NA,TRBV6-6,TGTGCCAGCAGTTACTCCGAGGGCCTAGGAGAAGCTTTCTTT,CASSYSEGLGEAFF
TRBD2,16,TRBJ2-7,NA,TRBV30,TGTGCCTGGAAACCCGGGGGGGACATGGCCTCCTACGAGCAGTACTTC,CAWKPGGDMASYEQYF
TRBD1,14,TRBJ1-4,once,TRBV19,TGTGCCAGTAGTCCCTCAGGGGGAGCACGGGAACTGTTTTTT,CASSPSGGARELFF
TRBD2,13,TRBJ2-7,NA,TRBV6-2/TRBV6-3,TGTGCCACCTGCCCCGGGGGGGCCTACGAGCAGTACTTC,CATCPGGAYEQYF
TRBD1,15,TRBJ1-1,NA,TRBV19,TGTGCCAGTAGTACAACCGGACAGGGGGACACTGAAGCTTTCTTT,CASSTTGQGDTEAFF
TRBD1,15,TRBJ1-1,once,TRBV5-4,TGTGCCAGCAGCTTGGCCAAGGGACAGGGAAGTGAAGCTTTCTTT,CASSLAKGQGSEAFF
NA,13,TRBJ1-1,NA,TRBV12-3/TRBV12-4,TGTGCCAGCAGTTTAAGAGGGGGAACTGAAGCTTTCTTT,CASSLRGGTEAFF
TRBD1,14,TRBJ1-2,NA,TRBV30,TGTGCCTGGAGTGAATGGGACAGGGGATATGGCTACACCTTC,CAWSEWDRGYGYTF
NA,17,TRBJ1-1,NA,TRBV18,TGTGCCAGCTCACCACGGCCCGGTGGCCCGGGGAACACTGAAGCTTTCTTT,CASSPRPGGPGNTEAFF
NA,15,TRBJ2-4,NA,TRBV30,TGTGCCTGGAGCCTACAGGGAATCCCCCAAAACATTCAGTACTTC,CAWSLQGIPQNIQYF
TRBD1,15,TRBJ2-6,NA,TRBV5-1,TGCGCCAGCAGTTATACAGGGGATGGGGCCAACGTCCTGACTTTC,CASSYTGDGANVLTF
TRBD1,16,TRBJ2-2,NA,TRBV5-1,TGCGCCAGCAGCTTGAAGGGGACAGGGAGCACCGGGGAGCTGTTTTTT,CASSLKGTGSTGELFF
NA,14,TRBJ1-1,NA,TRBV6-1,TGTGCCAGCAGTGATACAGACATGAACACTGAAGCTTTCTTT,CASSDTDMNTEAFF
NA,18,TRBJ2-5,NA,TRBV6-2/TRBV6-3,TGTGCCAGCAGTTTCAACCTTCAGCTTCGACTGCTCCAAGAGACCCAGTACTTC,CASSFNLQLRLLQETQYF
NA,13,TRBJ1-4,NA,TRBV5-1,TGCGCCAGCAGACAGGGCCCTAATGAAAAACTGTTTTTT,CASRQGPNEKLFF
TRBD1,16,TRBJ1-6,NA,TRBV27,TGTGCCAGCAGTTTATCGAGACAGGGGGCGAATTCACCCCTCCACTTT,CASSLSRQGANSPLHF
NA,17,TRBJ2-2,NA,TRBV2,TGTGCCAGCAGCAGTCGACCGGGGGTAAGGAACACCGGGGAGCTGTTTTTT,CASSSRPGVRNTGELFF
NA,14,TRBJ1-2,NA,TRBV29-1,TGCAGCGTTGAGGTAGTGCCAGGGTCCTATGGCTACACCTTC,CSVEVVPGSYGYTF